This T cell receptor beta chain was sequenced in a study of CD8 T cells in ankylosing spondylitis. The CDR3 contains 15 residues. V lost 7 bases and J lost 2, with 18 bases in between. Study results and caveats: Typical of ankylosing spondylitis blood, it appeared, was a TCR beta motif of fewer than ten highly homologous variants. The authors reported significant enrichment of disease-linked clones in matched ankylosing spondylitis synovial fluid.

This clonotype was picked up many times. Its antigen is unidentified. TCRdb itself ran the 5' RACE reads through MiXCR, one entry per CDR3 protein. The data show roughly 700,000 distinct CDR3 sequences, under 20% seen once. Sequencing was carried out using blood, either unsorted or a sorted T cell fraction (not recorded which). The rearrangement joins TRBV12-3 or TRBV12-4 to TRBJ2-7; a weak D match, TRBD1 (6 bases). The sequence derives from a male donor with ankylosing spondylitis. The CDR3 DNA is TGTGCCAGCACCACGACAGGAGAGGCGACCTACGAGCAGTACTTC. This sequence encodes CASTTTGEATYEQYF.